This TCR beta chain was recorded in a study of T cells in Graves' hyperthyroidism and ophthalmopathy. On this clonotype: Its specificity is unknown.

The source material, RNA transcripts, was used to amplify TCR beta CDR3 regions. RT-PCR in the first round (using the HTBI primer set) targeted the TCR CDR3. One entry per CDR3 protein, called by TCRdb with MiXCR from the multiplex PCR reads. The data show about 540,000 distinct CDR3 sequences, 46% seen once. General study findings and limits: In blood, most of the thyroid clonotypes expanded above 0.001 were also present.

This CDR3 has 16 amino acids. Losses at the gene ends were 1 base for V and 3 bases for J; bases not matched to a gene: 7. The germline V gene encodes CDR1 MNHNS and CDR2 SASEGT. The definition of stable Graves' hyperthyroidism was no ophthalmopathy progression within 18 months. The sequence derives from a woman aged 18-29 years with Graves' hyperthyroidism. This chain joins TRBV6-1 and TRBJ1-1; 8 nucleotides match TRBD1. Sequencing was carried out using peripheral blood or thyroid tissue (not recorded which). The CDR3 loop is CASSEGTGNVDTEAFF. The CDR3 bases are TGTGCCAGCAGTGAAGGGACAGGGAACGTAGACACTGAAGCTTTCTTT.